The text below deals with one T cell receptor (beta chain). Its target is not known. This specimen comes from a study of T cell responses to AZD1222 COVID-19 vaccine. On the study more broadly: Pooled samples include second doses given at about 4 or 12 weeks.

The CDR3 has 15 amino acids. CDR1 and CDR2 (germline): SGHDT, YYEEEE. Deletions cut 0 bases from V and 0 bases from J, with 10 bases between. Sequencing was performed with immunoSEQ multiplex PCR; in TCRdb, only in-frame clones are kept and a portion is missing. Among 150,000 or so clones listed, 90% to 95% were seen once. Study-level results: Donors were largely white British and mainly female; clonal diversity was possibly underestimated. The study sampled repertoires only after the peak T cell response. The CD4 TCRs associated with vaccination extended across spike and predominated at 160-218 and 743-854.

The input for sequencing was peripheral blood, taken on day 0 of AZD1222 vaccination. The receptor was isolated from an adult in good health. The V and J genes are TRBV5-6 and TRBJ2-7; D ambiguous. The CDR3 sequence: CASSLGSGGSYEQYF. For the CDR3, the DNA is TGTGCCAGCAGCTTGGGATCCGGCGGCTCCTACGAGCAGTACTTC.